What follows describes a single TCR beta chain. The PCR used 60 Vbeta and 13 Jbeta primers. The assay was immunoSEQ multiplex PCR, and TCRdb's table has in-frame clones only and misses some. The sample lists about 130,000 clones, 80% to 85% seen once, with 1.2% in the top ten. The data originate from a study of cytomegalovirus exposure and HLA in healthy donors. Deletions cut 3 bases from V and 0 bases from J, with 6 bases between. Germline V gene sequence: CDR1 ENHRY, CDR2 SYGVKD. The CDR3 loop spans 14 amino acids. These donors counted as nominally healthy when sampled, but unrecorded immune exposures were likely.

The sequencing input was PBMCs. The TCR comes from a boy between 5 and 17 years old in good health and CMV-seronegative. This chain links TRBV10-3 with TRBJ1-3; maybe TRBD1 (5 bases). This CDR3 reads CAISDRGSGNTIYF. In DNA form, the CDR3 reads TGTGCCATCAGTGATAGGGGCTCTGGAAACACCATATATTTT.